These T cell receptor beta chains were read from a single sample in a study of beta chain features in type 1 diabetes. Some clones are missing from TCRdb's copy, which holds only in-frame ones; the method was immunoSEQ multiplex PCR. Found here are 500,000 to 800,000 clones, approximately 13% of them singletons; the top ten hold more than 0.1%. Input material: naive CD4+ T cells from blood. The receptors were sampled from a man aged 25-40 years with type 1 diabetes. The CDR3 runs from the conserved cysteine through the conserved F or W. D genes are given only for firm matches. The size entry is marked missing in some rows and otherwise reads once, few, many or a size class.

V gene	clone size	J gene	CDR3 length	D gene	CDR3 DNA	CDR3 protein
TRBV6-1	.	TRBJ2-1	15	.	TGTGCCAGCAGTCCCCTCCGGAGCTCCTACAATGAGCAGTTCTTC	CASSPLRSSYNEQFF
TRBV14	few	TRBJ2-7	13	.	TGTGCCAGCAGCCAGGGGGGAGACTACGAGCAGTACTTC	CASSQGGDYEQYF
TRBV11-1	.	TRBJ1-1	14	TRBD1	TGTGCCAGCACCTGGGACAGACTGAACACTGAAGCTTTCTTT	CASTWDRLNTEAFF
TRBV28	.	TRBJ1-2	14	.	TGTGCCAGCAGTTTAGGGGGGCAGGTCTATGGCTACACCTTC	CASSLGGQVYGYTF
TRBV20-1	.	TRBJ2-1	11	.	TGCAGTGTAAGGGCCTACAATGAGCAGTTCTTC	CSVRAYNEQFF
TRBV6-5	few	TRBJ1-5	13	.	TGTGCCAGCAGTCGTCGGCGGGATCAGCCCCAGCATTTT	CASSRRRDQPQHF
TRBV6-5	few	TRBJ1-2	14	TRBD1	TGTGCCAGCAGTACCGGACAGGGGTCCTATGGCTACACCTTC	CASSTGQGSYGYTF
TRBV4-3	few	TRBJ1-4	16	.	TGCGCCAGCAGCCAAGAAGATATGGCCCTGGAGGGAAAACTGTTTTTT	CASSQEDMALEGKLFF
TRBV9	.	TRBJ2-3	15	.	TGTGCCAGCAGCGTAGTTGGAGAGGGCACAGATACGCAGTATTTT	CASSVVGEGTDTQYF
TRBV7-2	.	TRBJ2-3	15	.	TGTGCCAGCAGCTTAGCCAGCACCACCACAGATACGCAGTATTTT	CASSLASTTTDTQYF
TRBV15	few	TRBJ2-7	12	.	TGTGCCACCAGGGCCAGTCCCTACGAGCAGTACTTC	CATRASPYEQYF
TRBV13	few	TRBJ1-2	14	TRBD1	TGTGCCAGCAGATCCAGGACAGGGGTCCATGGCTACACCTTC	CASRSRTGVHGYTF
TRBV7-8	.	TRBJ2-3	14	TRBD1	TGTGCCAGCGAGAGGACAGGGGGCGCGGATACGCAGTATTTT	CASERTGGADTQYF
TRBV5-4	.	TRBJ1-2	15	.	TGTGCCAGCAGCTTCGCTACAGGGCGTAACTATGGCTACACCTTC	CASSFATGRNYGYTF
TRBV6-5	few	TRBJ2-2	15	.	TGTGCCAGCAGTTACTTGACAGGGAACACCGGGGAGCTGTTTTTT	CASSYLTGNTGELFF
TRBV28	few	TRBJ1-2	12	.	TGTGCCAGCTCCCGACAACGCTATGGCTACACCTTC	CASSRQRYGYTF
TRBV13	.	TRBJ2-5	12	.	TGTGCCAGCAGCTTTCGCGGGGAGACCCAGTACTTC	CASSFRGETQYF
TRBV14	few	TRBJ2-3	16	.	TGTGCCAGCAGTCCCCAAGGACGGAAGTTCACAGATACGCAGTATTTT	CASSPQGRKFTDTQYF
TRBV4-2	.	TRBJ1-6	17	TRBD1	TGTGCCAGCAGCCTGGGACAGGGAAATGAAGGGGCTTCACCCCTCCACTTT	CASSLGQGNEGASPLHF
TRBV6-5	.	TRBJ2-7	13	.	TGTGCCAGCAGCCCCGCGGGGTCCTACGAGCAGTACTTC	CASSPAGSYEQYF
TRBV29-1	.	TRBJ2-7	12	.	TGCAGCGTGGCCCCAGCGGAAGGGGAGCAGTACTTC	CSVAPAEGEQYF
TRBV29-1	.	TRBJ2-5	16	TRBD2	TGCAGCGGAAGACCGGGGGGGGGTCCCGCACCAGAGACCCAGTACTTC	CSGRPGGGPAPETQYF
TRBV9	.	TRBJ1-2	14	.	TGTGCCAGCAGCCCCCAGAGCGTCAGGTATGGCTACACCTTC	CASSPQSVRYGYTF
TRBV4-3	few	TRBJ2-1	16	TRBD1	TGCGCCAGCAGCCAGCAGACAGGGGGTAGTTACAATGAGCAGTTCTTC	CASSQQTGGSYNEQFF